The sequence of this TCR beta chain was determined in a study of blood T cell repertoires in COVID-19. Turning to the study itself: The analysed material was cDNA or gDNA that came from T cells, B-cell-depleted T cells, or PBMCs.

Adults between roughly 18 and 89 years of age took part from under 30 US areas. Which cohort a participant joined came from the clinical history participants gave. All recovered Cohort 3 donors got two negative PCRs, got clearance, or saw symptom resolution. Sequencing was performed with immunoSEQ multiplex PCR; in TCRdb, only in-frame clones are kept and a portion is missing. The table records over 300,000 clones, just over 85% of them present only once. Trimming took 5 bases from V and 6 from J, leaving 10 bases between them. Germline-derived CDR1 and CDR2 are LNHDA and SQIVND (reference sequence). This CDR3 is built from 12 residues.

The origin of this receptor is a woman aged 18 to 35 who had recovered from COVID-19. Material: PBMCs or T cells enriched from blood (not recorded which). The chain employs TRBV19 and TRBJ1-1; possibly TRBD1 for D (5 bases). For the CDR3, the DNA is TGTGCCAGTAGTGTGGGACTATCTGAAGCTTTCTTT. It is translated as CASSVGLSEAFF. The full variable domain, completed using reference TRBV19 and TRBJ1-1, is DGGITQSPKYLFRKEGQNVTLSCEQNLNHDAMYWYRQDPGQGLRLIYYSQIVNDFQKGDIAEGYSVSREKKESFPLTVTSAQKNPTAFYLCASSVGLSEAFFGQGTRLTVV.